The 24 T cell receptor beta chains below all came from one sample that was sequenced in a study of blood T cell repertoires in COVID-19. Here immunoSEQ multiplex PCR was the method, and the copy in TCRdb shows in-frame clones only, minus some. Counted here are over 200,000 clones, 83% occurring once; the ten biggest clones make up 2.6%. The sequencing input was peripheral blood. These receptors originate from a woman aged 70 to 79 with active or convalescent COVID-19.

CDR3 loop: CASSMLVRNTEAFF. CDR3 bases: TGTGCCAGTAGTATGTTGGTCAGGAACACTGAAGCTTTCTTT. The gene calls are TRBV19 and TRBJ1-1; D is unresolved. In germline, CDR1 is LNHDA, CDR2 SQIVND (reference sequence). The V end was cut by 3 bases, the J end by 1 base, with 9 bases between. CDR3 length: 14 residues.

The chain carries TRBV6-6 and TRBJ2-3, with 7 bases identical to TRBD2. The germline V gene has CDR1 MNHNY and CDR2 SVGAGI (reference sequence). The CDR3 runs 15 residues. Trimming removed 3 bases from V and 0 bases from J; junction bases left unmatched: 3. CDR3 nucleotides: TGTGCCAGCAGTTATGGGGGGGTTAGCACAGATACGCAGTATTTT. Translation gives CASSYGGVSTDTQYF.

The sample holds a few counts of this clone. The genes are TRBV19 and TRBJ1-2; 10 nucleotides line up with TRBD1. Per the germline V gene, CDR1 is LNHDA and CDR2 is SQIVND (reference sequence). The trim removed 5 bases at V and 6 bases at J, leaving 6 bases unmatched. The CDR3 covers 14 residues. The chain's CDR3 is CASSPTGGLDGYTF. In DNA, the CDR3 is TGTGCCAGTAGTCCGACAGGGGGCCTCGATGGCTACACCTTC.

The count of this clone is one. The rearrangement uses TRBV6-5 and TRBJ2-3, with D hard to call. Germline V CDR1 and CDR2: MNHEY, SVGAGI. The CDR3 consists of 13 residues. Trimming stripped 7 bases from V and 5 bases from J, with 13 bases between. CDR3 in DNA: TGTGCCAGCAATGGGCACACACGAGATACGCAGTATTTT. Its translation is CASNGHTRDTQYF.

J is TRBJ2-3 and V is TRBV7-9, with D maybe TRBD2 (6 bases). The CDR3 covers 15 residues. V lost 6 bases and J lost 0, with 13 bases in between. CDR1 and CDR2 (germline): SEHNR, FQNEAQ (reference sequence). The CDR3 coding sequence is TGTGCCAGCAGGTTTAGCGGCACTAGCACAGATACGCAGTATTTT. Translating it yields CASRFSGTSTDTQYF.

Points on this clone: One junction end does not reproduce the germline sequence, and a read error may be involved. The gene calls are TRBV4-2 and TRBJ1-2; the D is unclear. Germline V gene lookup returns CDR1 LGHNA and CDR2 YNFKEQ. This CDR3 is 17 amino acids long. The CDR3 nucleotides are TGTGCCAGCAGCCAAGATGAACGGGCGGGTGCCTACTATGGCTACATCTTC. The encoded protein is CASSQDERAGAYYGYIF.

This sequence joins TRBV6-2 or TRBV6-3 and TRBJ2-1, with 8 nucleotides matching TRBD2. Trimming took 0 bases from V and 3 from J; bases not matched to a gene: 7. This CDR3 is built from 17 residues. In germline, CDR1 is MNHEY, CDR2 SVGEGT. The CDR3 nucleotides are TGTGCCAGCAGTTACTCGATTATTAGCGGGATCTACAATGAGCAGTTCTTC. Residues: CASSYSIISGIYNEQFF.

V gene TRBV5-1 combines with J gene TRBJ2-3; the D gene is possibly TRBD1 (5 bases). This CDR3 is 18 amino acids long. V shed 6 bases and J shed 2 bases, with 25 bases lying between them. The germline gives CDR1 SGHRS, CDR2 YFSETQ. This CDR3 is CASKQIAGQGHNTDTQYF. The CDR3 DNA is TGCGCCAGCAAGCAGATCGCCGGGCAGGGCCATAACACAGATACGCAGTATTTT.

The CDR3 nucleotides are TGTGCCAGCAGCCAAGATCTTTCAGGATCAGAACTGTTTTTT. It is translated as CASSQDLSGSELFF. The chain links TRBV3-1 (or the pseudogene TRBV3-2) to TRBJ1-4; D remains ambiguous. The CDR3 loop spans 14 amino acids. Germline assignment: CDR1 LGHDT and CDR2 YNNKEL (reference sequence). V was pared by 0 bases and J by 12 bases, with 14 bases between.

J is TRBJ2-7 and V is TRBV6-5; 10 bases line up with TRBD1. Germline V gene lookup returns CDR1 MNHEY and CDR2 SVGAGI. V trimming: 2 bases; J trimming: 2 bases; junction bases outside the gene matches: 3. This CDR3 is 15 amino acids long. The CDR3 reads CASSYGTGVPYEQYF. The CDR3 DNA sequence: TGTGCCAGCAGTTACGGGACAGGGGTCCCCTACGAGCAGTACTTC.

This chain connects TRBV10-1 to TRBJ1-6, with TRBD1 matching 9 bases. CDR1 and CDR2 (germline): WNHNN, SYGVQD (reference sequence). The CDR3 consists of 14 residues. V trimming: 7 bases; J trimming: 9 bases; junction bases outside the gene matches: 7. The CDR3 spells CASKGQGLGSPLHF. For the CDR3, the DNA is TGCGCCAGCAAGGGACAGGGTCTTGGTTCACCCCTCCACTTT.

The chain recombines TRBV7-8 with TRBJ1-5; tentatively, D is TRBD1 (6 bases). The CDR3 totals 15 residues. CDR1 SGHVS and CDR2 FQNEAQ come from the germline V gene. V was pared by 4 bases and J by 5 bases, with 15 bases between. For the CDR3, the DNA is TGTGCCAGCAGCTACTCCCAGGGGTTCTATCAGCCCCAGCATTTT. The encoded protein is CASSYSQGFYQPQHF.

The gene calls are TRBV5-6 and TRBJ1-2; unclear D gene. Trimming took 0 bases from V and 5 from J, leaving 11 bases between them. Germline CDR1 SGHDT, CDR2 YYEEEE. CDR3 size: 14 residues. CDR3 nucleotide sequence: TGTGCCAGCAGCTTGGAGGCGGGAGTGTATGGCTACACCTTC. Its protein is CASSLEAGVYGYTF.

The chain couples TRBV24-1 to TRBJ2-3; D is undetermined. V lost 1 base and J lost 3, with 13 bases in between. This CDR3 is built from 16 residues. The germline CDR1 and CDR2 sequences are KGHDR and SFDVKD. The CDR3 DNA is TGTGCCACCAGTGATTTCGCGGCCGGAGATACAGATACGCAGTATTTT. Its protein product is CATSDFAAGDTDTQYF.

The chain combines TRBV12-3 or TRBV12-4 with TRBJ1-2; TRBD1 aligns across 8 bases. The CDR3 is made up of 13 amino acids. V dropped 7 bases and J dropped 6; count of bases not matched to a gene: 7. The CDR3 is CASNTLTGDGYTF. The CDR3 nucleotides read TGTGCCAGCAATACACTGACAGGGGATGGCTACACCTTC.

The chain combines TRBV5-1 with TRBJ2-6; D perhaps matches TRBD1 (5 bases). Per germline, CDR1 SGHRS and CDR2 YFSETQ. The V end was cut by 5 bases, the J end by 2 bases, with 14 bases between. This CDR3 region has 16 residues. CDR3 sequence (DNA): TGCGCCAGCAGGCCCCCAGGGATTCCTGGGGCCAACGTCCTGACTTTC. Translated, it gives CASRPPGIPGANVLTF.

The genes are TRBV10-3 and TRBJ1-1; tentative D call: TRBD1 (5 bases). The CDR3 contains 14 residues. Germline V lookup: CDR1 ENHRY, CDR2 SYGVKD. V lost 3 bases to trimming and J lost 1 base, with 9 bases between them. The CDR3 DNA is TGTGCCATCAGTGACTATACAGGGAACACTGAAGCTTTCTTT. Translating gives CAISDYTGNTEAFF.

The chain recombines TRBV18 with TRBJ2-1; possibly TRBD2 for D (5 bases). Trimming removed 0 bases at V and 2 bases at J, with 8 bases between. CDR3 length equals 15 residues. Germline V gives CDR1 KGHSH, CDR2 LQKENI. The chain's CDR3 is CASSPPAGPYNEQFF. The CDR3 DNA sequence: TGTGCCAGCTCACCACCGGCGGGCCCCTACAATGAGCAGTTCTTC.

This clone was recorded once. The V call is TRBV27, the J call TRBJ1-5, with D tentatively TRBD1 (5 bases). From germline, CDR1 is MNHEY and CDR2 SMNVEV (reference sequence). The CDR3 contains 15 residues. Trimming removed 3 bases at V and 0 bases at J, with 9 bases between. The DNA for the CDR3 is TGTGCCAGCAGTTTGGAGGGGTCTAGCAATCAGCCCCAGCATTTT. Translating it yields CASSLEGSSNQPQHF.

This chain uses TRBV15 with TRBJ2-7; 9 nucleotides line up with TRBD1. Germline assignment: CDR1 LNHNV and CDR2 YYDKDF (reference sequence). Trimming at V came to 1 base and at J to 4 bases, leaving 2 bases not matched to a gene. The CDR3 has 14 amino acids. CDR3 loop: CATSRVDRGYEQYF. The CDR3 DNA follows: TGTGCCACCAGCAGAGTAGACAGGGGGTACGAGCAGTACTTC.

CDR3 residues: CASSPVRPGELFF. The DNA of the CDR3 is TGTGCCAGCAGCCCTGTGAGGCCCGGGGAGCTGTTTTTT. The rearrangement joins TRBV12-3 or TRBV12-4 to TRBJ2-2; no firm D call. The V and J ends lost 6 bases and 6 bases respectively, with 11 bases between them. This CDR3 is built from 13 residues.

The chain joins TRBV20-1 to TRBJ1-2, with D possibly matching TRBD1 (6 bases). V lost 6 bases, J lost 7 bases, and 12 bases lay in between. The CDR3 covers 11 residues. Germline CDR1 DFQATT, CDR2 SNEGSKA (reference sequence). As DNA, the CDR3 is TGCAGTGCGCCCTGGACAGTTGGCTACACCTTC. The encoded protein is CSAPWTVGYTF.

V usage is TRBV5-6 and J usage is TRBJ2-7; D perhaps matches TRBD2 (6 bases). The CDR3 is 15 residues long. Germline CDR1 SGHDT, CDR2 YYEEEE. V lost 4 bases, J lost 6 bases, and 20 bases lay in between. Here the CDR3 DNA reads TGTGCCAGCAGCCCCCCGGTCGCGGGGTGGGGCGAGCAGTACTTC. Its translation: CASSPPVAGWGEQYF.

This clone turned up a few times. CDR3 residues: CSASTLAGGGTGELFF. The CDR3, as DNA: TGCAGTGCTAGTACCCTAGCGGGTGGGGGGACCGGGGAGCTGTTTTTT. This chain links TRBV20-1 with TRBJ2-2; 8 bases match TRBD2. Trimming at V came to 3 bases and at J to 5 bases, leaving 11 bases not matched to a gene. The CDR3 is 16 amino acids. Germline CDR1 and CDR2: DFQATT and SNEGSKA (reference sequence).